This TCR beta chain was identified during a study of CD8+CD57+ T cells in acquired aplastic anemia. An expansion of CD8+CD57+ cells by flow cytometry had been shown in patients chosen for sequencing. The J segment lost 6 bases and the V segment lost 4 bases, leaving 7 bases of the junction unmatched. The germline CDR1 and CDR2 sequences are SEHNR and FQNEAQ (reference sequence). This CDR3 spans 14 amino acids. This clonotype was recorded a few times. TCR beta VDJ and CDR3 profiling used genomic DNA as template. TCRdb reanalysed the reads using MiXCR and keeps one entry per CDR3 protein. This table has about 160,000 distinct CDR3 sequences, over 70% appearing once.

This receptor was taken from a human donor with aplastic anemia. This chain connects TRBV7-9 to TRBJ2-7, with 9 positions matching TRBD1. The sample consisted of sorted CD4+, CD8+, or CD8+CD57+ T cells (not recorded which) from PBMCs. The CDR3, as DNA: TGTGCCAGCAGCTGGACAGGGGCGAAGGGCGAGCAGTACTTC. Protein product: CASSWTGAKGEQYF.